This is a list of T cell receptor beta chains from one sample in a study of shared T cell receptors in the human thymus. TCRdb keeps only in-frame clones here, not all; method: immunoSEQ multiplex PCR. This sample has about 540,000 clones, with around 78% found just once. This sample also appeared in a second study, on human thymus T cells.

Input material: thymocytes. The receptor source for this set is a boy under two years old with a congenital heart defect. Both conserved end residues are part of each CDR3. The D gene is left open where the match is weak. Part of the rows lack a size; the others show once, few, many or a class for expanded clones.

NA | TRBJ2-3 | TRBV7-2 | NA | CASSLINRAQYF | TGTGCCAGCAGCTTAATCAACAGGGCGCAGTATTTT
NA | TRBJ2-5 | TRBV19 | NA | CASSPPGCRGETQYF | TGTGCCAGTAGTCCCCCAGGATGCAGGGGAGAGACCCAGTACTTC
NA | TRBJ1-1 | TRBV28 | TRBD1 | CASSISGTGRNTEAFF | TGTGCCAGCAGTATCTCCGGGACAGGGAGGAACACTGAAGCTTTCTTT
NA | TRBJ2-7 | TRBV5-6 | TRBD1 | CASGRNRGEYEQYF | TGTGCCAGCGGCCGTAACAGGGGGGAGTACGAGCAGTACTTC
once | TRBJ2-1 | TRBV7-9 | NA | CASRTPYNEQFF | TGTGCCAGCAGAACTCCATACAATGAGCAGTTCTTC
NA | TRBJ2-7 | TRBV4-2 | NA | CASSQTTSKRQYF | TGTGCCAGCAGCCAGACTACTTCGAAGAGGCAGTACTTC
NA | TRBJ2-3 | TRBV2 | NA | CASSDPGLPSASTDTQYF | TGTGCCAGCAGTGATCCGGGACTGCCGTCTGCTAGCACAGATACGCAGTATTTT
NA | TRBJ2-1 | TRBV4-3 | TRBD2 | CASSQTGTNSYNEQFF | TGCGCCAGCAGCCAAACCGGGACTAACTCCTACAATGAGCAGTTCTTC
NA | TRBJ2-7 | TRBV11-2 | TRBD1 | CASSSSQGRYEQYF | TGTGCCAGCAGCTCATCACAGGGGCGGTACGAGCAGTACTTC
NA | TRBJ2-1 | TRBV6-1 | NA | CASSDDWPSYNEQFF | TGTGCCAGCAGTGATGACTGGCCTTCCTACAATGAGCAGTTCTTC
NA | TRBJ1-1 | TRBV29-1 | NA | CSASSSGNTEAFF | TGCAGCGCCTCGAGTTCCGGGAACACTGAAGCTTTCTTT
NA | TRBJ2-5 | TRBV6-5 | NA | CASSGAFSETQYF | TGTGCCAGCAGTGGGGCTTTTTCGGAGACCCAGTACTTC
NA | TRBJ1-2 | TRBV19 | NA | CASSIPRVLLRNYGYTF | TGTGCCAGTAGTATCCCGAGGGTTCTACTTCGAAACTATGGCTACACCTTC
once | TRBJ2-3 | TRBV6-5 | TRBD2 | CASSLYGGTDTQYF | TGTGCCAGCAGCCTTTACGGGGGGACAGATACGCAGTATTTT
few | TRBJ2-5 | TRBV10-3 | NA | CAISESPRDRTKSGGRETQYF | TGTGCCATCAGTGAATCACCCCGGGACAGGACTAAATCCGGCGGGAGAGAGACCCAGTACTTC
NA | TRBJ2-3 | TRBV29-1 | TRBD2 | CSVYLAGFRTDTQYF | TGCAGCGTGTACTTAGCGGGATTCCGCACAGATACGCAGTATTTT
NA | TRBJ1-5 | TRBV28 | NA | CASSLKGEGQPQHF | TGTGCCAGCAGTTTAAAGGGAGAAGGTCAGCCCCAGCATTTT